The 28 T cell receptor beta chains presented below share a single source sample, sequenced in a study of T-cell reconstitution after alpha-beta-depleted transplantation in children. Unique molecular identifiers were incorporated during preparation of the TCRbeta library. From the PCR reads, TCRdb called clonotypes with MiXCR, one entry per CDR3 protein. This sample has almost 500,000 distinct CDR3 sequences, with 10% to 13% found just once. The starting material was PBMCs, obtained before TCRalphabeta/CD19-depleted stem cell transplant. The receptors were gathered from a child between 2 and 9 years old with inherited bone marrow failure, due to receive a stem cell transplant.

The chain joins TRBV4-3 to TRBJ1-1, with D perhaps matching TRBD1 (5 bases). This CDR3 is built from 15 residues. Germline V gene lookup returns CDR1 LGHNA and CDR2 YSLEER. The V and J ends lost 0 bases and 5 bases respectively, with 13 bases between them. CDR3 in amino acids: CASSQDRPGVTEAFF. CDR3 bases: TGCGCCAGCAGCCAAGATCGGCCGGGGGTTACTGAAGCTTTCTTT.

This clonotype was counted at least ten times. J is TRBJ2-6 and V is TRBV5-1; D gene ambiguous. Trimming shortened V by 6 bases and J by 0 bases, and 16 bases separated the two germline ends. The germline V gene encodes CDR1 SGHRS and CDR2 YFSETQ. The CDR3 runs to 17 residues. This CDR3 reads CASTPYSISSGANVLTF. CDR3 nucleotide sequence: TGCGCCAGCACCCCGTACTCAATTAGCTCTGGGGCCAACGTCCTGACTTTC.

This clonotype occurred many times. The CDR3 bases are TGTGCCAGCAGTTTATTAGGCCCAGTTCGGTCCTCCTACGAGCAGTACTTC. This gives the protein CASSLLGPVRSSYEQYF. This chain links TRBV27 with TRBJ2-7; D gene uncertain. Germline CDR1 and CDR2: MNHEY and SMNVEV (reference sequence). V was pared by 1 base and J by 0 bases, with 16 bases between. This CDR3 spans 17 amino acids.

This clonotype came up a few times. The chain joins TRBV29-1 to TRBJ2-1; the D gene is possibly TRBD1 (5 bases). The V end lost 7 bases, the J end lost 5 bases, and 12 bases lay between the germline ends. Germline loops: CDR1 SQVTM, CDR2 ANQGSEA. CDR3 size: 12 residues. The CDR3 sequence: CSAQGSHNEQFF. CDR3 DNA: TGCAGCGCCCAGGGATCCCACAATGAGCAGTTCTTC.

V gene TRBV20-1 combines with J gene TRBJ2-3; TRBD2 agrees at 10 bases. The J segment lost 4 bases and the V segment lost 6 bases, leaving 10 bases of the junction unmatched. CDR3 size: 15 residues. CDR1 is DFQATT and CDR2 is SNEGSKA in the germline V gene (reference sequence). CDR3 nucleotide sequence: TGCAGTGCCCGACTCCCTAGCGGGAGTCCAGATACGCAGTATTTT. Protein sequence: CSARLPSGSPDTQYF.

The V call is TRBV12-3 or TRBV12-4, the J call TRBJ2-1; D may match TRBD1 or TRBD2 (6 bases each). The CDR3 sequence is 15 residues long. V was shortened by 6 bases and J by 10 bases, with 22 bases between the two germline ends. The CDR3 DNA follows: TGTGCCAGCAGCCCCAGAGGGGGGCTAGTCGGCGAGCAGTTCTTC. Its translation is CASSPRGGLVGEQFF.

This clonotype appeared many times. The CDR3: CASSRTSGTSTDTQYF. The CDR3 DNA reads TGTGCCAGCAGCCGGACTAGCGGGACGAGCACAGATACGCAGTATTTT. J is TRBJ2-3 and V is TRBV7-2, with TRBD2 identical over 12 bases. Germline assignment: CDR1 SGHTA and CDR2 FQGNSA. Trimming took 5 bases from V and 0 from J; bases not matched to a gene: 3. The CDR3 spans 16 residues.

This clonotype was counted ten times or more. This sequence joins TRBV30 and TRBJ2-7; a possible D gene is TRBD2 (5 bases). V dropped 1 base and J dropped 4 bases, with 11 bases sitting between them. CDR1 GTSNPN and CDR2 SVGIG come from the germline V gene (reference sequence). CDR3 size: 13 residues. The CDR3 is CAWSGGLGYEQYF. For the CDR3, the DNA is TGTGCCTGGAGTGGCGGACTCGGATACGAGCAGTACTTC.

The sample holds many counts of this clonotype. The genes are TRBV12-3 or TRBV12-4 and TRBJ2-3; D is unclear. Trimming stripped 5 bases from V and 6 bases from J, with 6 bases between. CDR3 length: 11 residues. This CDR3 is CASSIVDTQYF. The CDR3 DNA reads TGTGCCAGCAGTATAGTGGATACGCAGTATTTT.

This clonotype appeared once. It may be a read error: a sequence one base away is much more abundant. The J gene is TRBJ2-6, the V gene TRBV29-1, with D tentatively TRBD1 (5 bases). Germline CDR1 reads SQVTM; CDR2 reads ANQGSEA. This CDR3 spans 13 amino acids. The DNA of the CDR3 is TGCAGCGTTGTCCGCTCTGGGGCCAACGTCCTGGCTTTC. Encoded protein: CSVVRSGANVLAF.

This clonotype occurred many times. The rearrangement links TRBV20-1 to TRBJ1-5, with D uncertain. The CDR3 loop spans 17 amino acids. CDR1 and CDR2 from the germline V gene are DFQATT and SNEGSKA (reference sequence). V lost 0 bases, J lost 1 base, and 16 bases lay in between. This chain's CDR3 is CSARDSQKPKSNQPQHF. CDR3 DNA: TGCAGTGCTAGAGATTCGCAGAAGCCAAAGAGCAATCAGCCCCAGCATTTT.

This clonotype was counted at least ten times. The V and J genes are TRBV5-6 and TRBJ2-5; D possibly corresponds to TRBD2 (5 bases). With 2 bases removed from V and 5 bases from J, the gap between germline ends came to 19 bases. The CDR3 extends over 16 amino acids. CDR1 is SGHDT and CDR2 is YYEEEE in the germline V gene. CDR3 in DNA: TGTGCCAGCAGCTTCTCCGGCCGACGGGGAACGGAGACCCAGTACTTC. Its protein product is CASSFSGRRGTETQYF.

This clonotype was counted many times. V usage is TRBV7-2 and J usage is TRBJ2-1, with 9 bases that match TRBD2. The CDR3 consists of 16 residues. In germline, CDR1 is SGHTA, CDR2 FQGNSA. Germline trimming cut 3 bases from V and 2 bases from J; bases unmatched to any gene: 5. The CDR3 reads CASSFPPSGTYNEQFF. CDR3 DNA sequence: TGTGCCAGCAGCTTCCCTCCTAGCGGGACCTACAATGAGCAGTTCTTC.

In its sample, this clonotype was seen a few times. The rearrangement uses TRBV5-1 and TRBJ2-6; TRBD2 might be the D (5 bases). Trimming shortened V by 4 bases and J by 1 base, and 21 bases separated the two germline ends. CDR3 length equals 19 residues. CDR1 and CDR2 (germline): SGHRS, YFSETQ. The CDR3 region is CASSPGRLADESGANVLTF. CDR3 in DNA: TGCGCCAGCAGCCCTGGCCGGCTAGCTGATGAATCTGGGGCCAACGTCCTGACTTTC. Full variable domain (rest looked up from reference TRBV5-1 and TRBJ2-6): KAGVTQTPRYLIKTRGQQVTLSCSPISGHRSVSWYQQTPGQGLQFLFEYFSETQRNKGNFPGRFSGRQFSNSRSEMNVSTLELGDSALYLCASSPGRLADESGANVLTFGAGSRLTVL.

This clonotype has at least ten counts. This chain joins TRBV24-1 and TRBJ1-5; no clear D gene. Trimming stripped 4 bases from V and 3 bases from J, with 9 bases between. The CDR3 consists of 14 residues. CDR1 is KGHDR and CDR2 is SFDVKD in the germline V gene. The CDR3 protein is CATSEWAVNQPQHF. CDR3 coding DNA: TGTGCCACCAGTGAATGGGCAGTCAATCAGCCCCAGCATTTT.

This clonotype has at least ten counts. This chain joins TRBV4-3 and TRBJ1-4; 8 nucleotides line up with TRBD1. Germline V gives CDR1 LGHNA, CDR2 YSLEER. With V trimmed by 3 bases and J by 1 base, 10 bases remained unmatched. The CDR3 has 18 residues. The CDR3 DNA reads as TGCGCCAGCAGCCAGTTCGCTCAGGGGGCTAGAACTAATGAAAAACTGTTTTTT. Translation: CASSQFAQGARTNEKLFF.

This clonotype has ten or more counts. The J gene is TRBJ2-5, the V gene TRBV3-1, with 8 bases lining up with TRBD2. V shed 0 bases and J 4 bases; nucleotides not matched to a gene: 16. Germline assignment: CDR1 LGHDT and CDR2 YNNKEL (reference sequence). The CDR3 is 19 amino acids. The CDR3: CASSQETVTSREVGETQYF. CDR3 sequence (DNA): TGTGCCAGCAGCCAAGAGACCGTCACCTCGCGGGAGGTCGGAGAGACCCAGTACTTC.

The V call is TRBV6-5, the J call TRBJ2-1; a possible D gene is TRBD2 (5 bases). This CDR3 spans 14 amino acids. CDR1 MNHEY and CDR2 SVGAGI come from the germline V gene. V dropped 3 bases and J dropped 8 bases, with 14 bases sitting between them. The CDR3 is CASSYEGSADEQFF. As DNA, the CDR3 is TGTGCCAGCAGTTATGAGGGATCGGCAGATGAGCAGTTCTTC.

This clonotype was detected a few times. V is TRBV19 and J is TRBJ1-5, with no clear D. This CDR3 contains 14 residues. Trimming shortened V by 3 bases and J by 6 bases, and 12 bases separated the two germline ends. Germline V gives CDR1 LNHDA, CDR2 SQIVND (reference sequence). CDR3 coding DNA: TGTGCCAGTAGTATGGAGGGTGGCAGTCAGCCCCAGCATTTT. Amino acids: CASSMEGGSQPQHF.

This clonotype was counted at least ten times. The chain carries TRBV3-1 and TRBJ2-2; tentatively, D is TRBD2 (6 bases). The CDR3 length is 14 residues. The germline V gene encodes CDR1 LGHDT and CDR2 YNNKEL (reference sequence). V gave up 2 bases and J gave up 7 bases, with 11 bases separating them. The CDR3 region is CASSQRTGVGELFF. CDR3 DNA: TGTGCCAGCAGCCAACGGACGGGGGTCGGGGAGCTGTTTTTT.

This clonotype has more than one count but fewer than ten. The V and J genes are TRBV7-8 and TRBJ1-3; no reliable D call. CDR3 length: 13 residues. Trimming took 6 bases from V and 4 from J, leaving 10 bases between them. Germline V gives CDR1 SGHVS, CDR2 FQNEAQ. The CDR3 nucleotides are TGTGCCAGCAGTAAGGAACAGGGAAACACCATATATTTT. Translation gives CASSKEQGNTIYF.

This clonotype was recorded at least ten times. The chain recombines TRBV29-1 with TRBJ2-7; TRBD2 aligns across 7 bases. This CDR3 is built from 13 residues. Germline V CDR1 and CDR2: SQVTM, ANQGSEA. Trimming took 8 bases from V and 2 from J; bases not matched to a gene: 9. The DNA for the CDR3 is TGCAGCTATAATGAGCGGGGTACCTACGAGCAGTACTTC. The encoded protein is CSYNERGTYEQYF.

This clonotype was recorded at least ten times. The gene calls are TRBV4-3 and TRBJ2-7, with 7 bases identical to TRBD2. The length of the CDR3 is 17 residues. The V segment lost 4 bases and the J segment 5 bases; nucleotides outside the gene matches: 17. The germline CDR1 and CDR2 sequences are LGHNA and YSLEER. The CDR3: CASSRVYLRENWNEQYF. The CDR3 nucleotides read TGCGCCAGCAGCCGCGTGTACTTGCGGGAGAATTGGAACGAGCAGTACTTC.

This clonotype was detected many times. This chain links TRBV12-3 or TRBV12-4 with TRBJ2-7; TRBD2 aligns across 9 bases. The CDR3 sequence is 14 residues long. With V trimmed by 7 bases and J by 3 bases, 7 bases remained unmatched. CDR3 nucleotide sequence: TGTGCCAGCACCAGGACTAGCGCTAACTACGAGCAGTACTTC. Translating gives CASTRTSANYEQYF.

There are a few counts of this clonotype. This rearrangement joins TRBV4-3 to TRBJ2-1, with TRBD2 identical over 8 bases. Per germline, CDR1 LGHNA and CDR2 YSLEER. This CDR3 spans 14 amino acids. V shed 1 base and J 8 bases; nucleotides not matched to a gene: 4. CDR3 nucleotides: TGCGCCAGCAGCCAAGTCGGGGGGGGGGATGAGCAGTTCTTC. Translation: CASSQVGGGDEQFF.

The chain links TRBV4-2 to TRBJ1-1, with D perhaps TRBD1 (5 bases). The CDR3 is 14 amino acids. V lost 4 bases, J lost 4 bases, and 13 bases lay in between. The germline V gene has CDR1 LGHNA and CDR2 YNFKEQ. The CDR3 sequence: CASSPSGAGTEAFF. In nucleotides, the CDR3 is TGTGCCAGCAGCCCCTCTGGGGCAGGCACTGAAGCTTTCTTT.

At least ten counts were recorded for this clonotype. V usage is TRBV7-2 and J usage is TRBJ2-3; possibly TRBD2 for D (6 bases). Germline V gene data show CDR1 as SGHTA and CDR2 as FQGNSA. V dropped 6 bases and J dropped 10 bases, with 23 bases sitting between them. The CDR3 extends over 15 amino acids. CDR3 loop: CASSQTSRRGSAQYF. The DNA for the CDR3 is TGTGCCAGCAGTCAGACTAGTAGGAGGGGATCGGCGCAGTATTTT.

This clonotype was observed at least ten times. The gene calls are TRBV9 and TRBJ1-1, with 7 bases that match TRBD1. The V gene end was trimmed by 4 bases and the J gene end by 3 bases; junction bases not matched to a gene: 3. There are 13 residues in the CDR3. Germline assignment: CDR1 SGDLS and CDR2 YYNGEE. The CDR3 DNA reads TGTGCCAGCAGCAACACAGGGGACACTGAAGCTTTCTTT. Amino acids: CASSNTGDTEAFF.